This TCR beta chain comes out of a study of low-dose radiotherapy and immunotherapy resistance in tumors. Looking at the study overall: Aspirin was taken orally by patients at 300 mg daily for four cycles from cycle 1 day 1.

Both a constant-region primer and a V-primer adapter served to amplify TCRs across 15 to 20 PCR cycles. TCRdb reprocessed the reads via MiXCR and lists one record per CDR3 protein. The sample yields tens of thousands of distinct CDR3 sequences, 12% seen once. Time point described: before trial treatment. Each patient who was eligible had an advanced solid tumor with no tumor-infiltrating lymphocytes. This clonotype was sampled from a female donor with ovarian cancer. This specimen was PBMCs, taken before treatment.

The CDR3 bases are TGTGCCAGCGGGGGGAGATCCAACGAGCAGTTCTTC. Its translation is CASGGRSNEQFF. The rearrangement joins TRBV2 to TRBJ2-1, with D perhaps TRBD2 (6 bases). This CDR3 is built from 12 residues. With 8 bases removed from V and 10 bases from J, the gap between germline ends came to 15 bases. Germline V gene data show CDR1 as SNHLY and CDR2 as FYNNEI. The entire variable domain, with the rest obtained from reference TRBV2 and TRBJ2-1, is as follows: EPEVTQTPSHQVTQMGQEVILRCVPISNHLYFYWYRQILGQKVEFLVSFYNNEISEKSEIFDDQFSVERPDGSNFTLKIRSTKLEDSAMYFCASGGRSNEQFFGPGTRLTVL.